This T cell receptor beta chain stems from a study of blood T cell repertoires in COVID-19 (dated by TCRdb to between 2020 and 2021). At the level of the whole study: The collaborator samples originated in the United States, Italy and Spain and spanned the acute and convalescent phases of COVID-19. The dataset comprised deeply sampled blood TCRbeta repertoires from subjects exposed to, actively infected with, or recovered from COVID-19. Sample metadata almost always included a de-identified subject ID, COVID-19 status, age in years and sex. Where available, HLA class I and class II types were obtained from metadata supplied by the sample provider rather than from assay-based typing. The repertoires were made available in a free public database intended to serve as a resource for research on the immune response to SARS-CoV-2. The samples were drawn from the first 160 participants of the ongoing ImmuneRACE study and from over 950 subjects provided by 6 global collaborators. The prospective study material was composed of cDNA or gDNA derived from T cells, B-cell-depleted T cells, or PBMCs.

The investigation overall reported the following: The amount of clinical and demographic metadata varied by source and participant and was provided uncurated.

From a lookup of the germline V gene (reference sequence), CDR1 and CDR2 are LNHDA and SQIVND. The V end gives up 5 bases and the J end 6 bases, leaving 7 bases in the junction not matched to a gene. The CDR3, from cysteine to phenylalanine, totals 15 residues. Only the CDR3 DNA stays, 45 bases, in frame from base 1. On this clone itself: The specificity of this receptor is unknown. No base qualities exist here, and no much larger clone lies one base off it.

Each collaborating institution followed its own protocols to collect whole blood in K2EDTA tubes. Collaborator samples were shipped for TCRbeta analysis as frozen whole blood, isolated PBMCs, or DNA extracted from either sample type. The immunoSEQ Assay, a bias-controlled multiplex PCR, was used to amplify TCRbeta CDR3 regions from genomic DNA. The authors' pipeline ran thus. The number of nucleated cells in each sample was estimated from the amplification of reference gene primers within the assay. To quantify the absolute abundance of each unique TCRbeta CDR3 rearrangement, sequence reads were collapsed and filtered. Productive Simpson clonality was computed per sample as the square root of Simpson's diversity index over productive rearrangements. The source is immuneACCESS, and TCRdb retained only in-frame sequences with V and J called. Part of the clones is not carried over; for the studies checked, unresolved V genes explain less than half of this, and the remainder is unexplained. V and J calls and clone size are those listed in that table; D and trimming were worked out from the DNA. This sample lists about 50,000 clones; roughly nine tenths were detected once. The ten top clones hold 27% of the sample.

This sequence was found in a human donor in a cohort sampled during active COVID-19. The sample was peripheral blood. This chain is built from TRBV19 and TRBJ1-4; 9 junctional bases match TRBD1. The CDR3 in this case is CASSSQTGGDEKLFF. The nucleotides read TGTGCCAGTAGTTCACAGACAGGGGGGGATGAAAAACTGTTTTTT.